This T cell receptor (beta chain) was sequenced for a study of T cell responses to AZD1222 COVID-19 vaccine. Regarding the study as a whole: The sample set comprised mostly white British donors with more females, and clonal diversity was possibly underestimated. Regions 160-218 and 743-854 dominated among vaccine-associated CD4 TCRs spanning spike. Within unmutated variant regions lay the reported targets of nearly half of spike-specific TCRs.

The data were produced by immunoSEQ multiplex PCR, yet TCRdb's version contains in-frame clones alone and is incomplete. The sample lists 130,000 to 150,000 clones; 75% to 95% were seen once. In regard to this clone: Its cognate antigen is unknown.

The length of the CDR3 is 14 residues. The trim removed 5 bases at V and 4 bases at J, leaving 5 bases unmatched. Germline V gives CDR1 KGHSH, CDR2 LQKENI. The sequence was obtained from an adult in good health. The chain recombines TRBV18 with TRBJ2-5, with 9 bases identical to TRBD1. Material: peripheral blood, obtained on day 0 of MenACWY control vaccination. In DNA, the CDR3 is TGTGCCAGCTCATTTTCGGACAGGGGAGAGACCCAGTACTTC. This translates into CASSFSDRGETQYF.